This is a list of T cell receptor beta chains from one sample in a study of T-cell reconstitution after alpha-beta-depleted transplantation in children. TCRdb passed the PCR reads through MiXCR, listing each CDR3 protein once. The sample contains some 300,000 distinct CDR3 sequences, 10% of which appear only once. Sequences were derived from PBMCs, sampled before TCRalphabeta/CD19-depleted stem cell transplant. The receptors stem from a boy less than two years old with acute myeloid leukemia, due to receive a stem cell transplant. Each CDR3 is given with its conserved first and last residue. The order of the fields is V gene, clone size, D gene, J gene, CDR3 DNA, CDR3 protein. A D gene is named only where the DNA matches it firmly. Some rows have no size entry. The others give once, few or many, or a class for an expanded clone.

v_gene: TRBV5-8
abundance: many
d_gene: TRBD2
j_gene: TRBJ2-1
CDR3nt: TGTGCCAGCAGCTTGCGGCTAGCGGCTTTCAATGAGCAGTTCTTC
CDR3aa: CASSLRLAAFNEQFF

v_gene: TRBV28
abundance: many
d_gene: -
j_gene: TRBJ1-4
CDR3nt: TGTGCCAGCAGTTTGTCTTCGGCCCCTAATGAAAAACTGTTTTTT
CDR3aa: CASSLSSAPNEKLFF

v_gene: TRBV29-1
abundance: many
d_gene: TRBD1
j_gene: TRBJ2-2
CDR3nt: TGCAGCGTTGATTTACAGGGGAGCGGCACCGGGGAGCTGTTTTTT
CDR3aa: CSVDLQGSGTGELFF

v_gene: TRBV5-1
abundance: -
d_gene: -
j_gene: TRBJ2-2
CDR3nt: TGCGCCAGCAGCGGATCCGGGCCCCAGGGGAGGGGGTACACCGGGGAGCTGTTTTTT
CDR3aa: CASSGSGPQGRGYTGELFF

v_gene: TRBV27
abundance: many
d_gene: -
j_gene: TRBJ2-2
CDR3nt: TGTGCCAGCAGTTTACCGGGTGGCGGGGAGCTGTTTTTT
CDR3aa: CASSLPGGGELFF

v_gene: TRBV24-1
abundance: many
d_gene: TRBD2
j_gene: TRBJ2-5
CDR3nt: TGTGCCACCAGTGATTCGCTATCGACTAGCGCCACACAAGAGACCCAGTACTTC
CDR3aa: CATSDSLSTSATQETQYF

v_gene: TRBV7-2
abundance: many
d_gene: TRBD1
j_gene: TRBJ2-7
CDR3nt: TGTGCCAGCAGCCTGAACAGGGGGCAGTACGAGCAGTACTTC
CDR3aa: CASSLNRGQYEQYF

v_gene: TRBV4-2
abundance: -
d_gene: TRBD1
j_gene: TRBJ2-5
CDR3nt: TGTGCCAGCAGCCAAGCCCGAACAGGGGGCGAAGAGACCCAGTACTTC
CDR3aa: CASSQARTGGEETQYF

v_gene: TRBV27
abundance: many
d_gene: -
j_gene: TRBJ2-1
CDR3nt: TGTGCCAGCAGTTTTGGGGGTGGAGGACGGACTCCGGAGCAGTTCTTC
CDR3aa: CASSFGGGGRTPEQFF

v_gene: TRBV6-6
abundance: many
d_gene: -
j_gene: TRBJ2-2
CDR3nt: TGTGCCAGCAGTTACGGGAGGACCGGGGAGCTGTTTTTT
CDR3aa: CASSYGRTGELFF

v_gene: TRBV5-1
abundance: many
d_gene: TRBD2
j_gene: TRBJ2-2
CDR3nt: TGCGCCAGCAGCTCGACAAAAGCGGGAGAGGGCACCGGGGAGCTGTTTTTT
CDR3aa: CASSSTKAGEGTGELFF

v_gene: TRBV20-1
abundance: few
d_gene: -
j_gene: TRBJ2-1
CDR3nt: TGCAGTGCTCACTTTTTCGCGGAGTCCTACAATGAGCAGTTCTTC
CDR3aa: CSAHFFAESYNEQFF

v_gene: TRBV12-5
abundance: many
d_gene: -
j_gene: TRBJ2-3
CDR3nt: TGTGCTAGTGGTTTTACAGATACGCAGTATTTT
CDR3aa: CASGFTDTQYF

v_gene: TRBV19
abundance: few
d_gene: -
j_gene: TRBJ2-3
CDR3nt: TGTGCCAGTAGTGGTCGACTAATCCCAGATACGCAGTATTTT
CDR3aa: CASSGRLIPDTQYF

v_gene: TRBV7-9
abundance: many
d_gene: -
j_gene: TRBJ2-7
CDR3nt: TGTGCCAGCCAAGGGGCGGCCAACGAGCAGTACTTC
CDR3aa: CASQGAANEQYF

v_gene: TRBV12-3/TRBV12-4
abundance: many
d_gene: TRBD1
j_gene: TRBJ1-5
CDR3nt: TGTGCCAGCAGTTCACCGCCTCCGGGACAGTATTTCCAGCCCCAGCATTTT
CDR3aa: CASSSPPPGQYFQPQHF

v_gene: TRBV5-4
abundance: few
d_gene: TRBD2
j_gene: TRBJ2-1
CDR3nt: TGTGCCAGCAGTAGGACAGGGCCCGGGACTAGCGGGAGAGACTTGCAGTTCTTC
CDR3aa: CASSRTGPGTSGRDLQFF

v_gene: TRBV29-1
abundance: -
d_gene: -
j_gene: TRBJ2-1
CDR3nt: TGCAGCGTGCCAACAGGGAATGAGCAGTTCTTC
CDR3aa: CSVPTGNEQFF

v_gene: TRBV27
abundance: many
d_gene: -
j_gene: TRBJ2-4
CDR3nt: TGTGCCAGCGGTCCGAATATCAAAAACATTCAGTACTTC
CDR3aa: CASGPNIKNIQYF

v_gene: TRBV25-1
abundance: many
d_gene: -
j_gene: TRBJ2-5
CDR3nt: TGTGCCAGCAGTGAATCCCGAGACAGGTACCAAGAGACCCAGTACTTC
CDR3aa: CASSESRDRYQETQYF

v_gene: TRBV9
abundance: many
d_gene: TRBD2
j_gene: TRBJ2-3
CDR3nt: TGTGCCAGCAGCGTAGGAGGGGGACTAGCGCGACTCACAGATACGCAGTATTTT
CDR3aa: CASSVGGGLARLTDTQYF

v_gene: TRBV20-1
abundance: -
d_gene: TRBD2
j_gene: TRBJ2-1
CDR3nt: TGCAGTGCGGAGGGACTACTCCTTCCAATTTCCAATGAGCAGTTCTTC
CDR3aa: CSAEGLLLPISNEQFF

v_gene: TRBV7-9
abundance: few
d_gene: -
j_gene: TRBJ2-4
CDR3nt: TGTGCCAGCAGTCTTCCTGAGGAAGCCAAAAACATTCAGTACTTC
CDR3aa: CASSLPEEAKNIQYF

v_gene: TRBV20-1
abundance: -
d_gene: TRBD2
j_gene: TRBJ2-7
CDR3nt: TGCAGTGCTAGAGCCCTAGCGGGGACTATTTACGAGCAGTACTTC
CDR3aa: CSARALAGTIYEQYF